This T cell receptor (beta chain) was retrieved from a study of blood T cell repertoires in COVID-19. The data were produced by immunoSEQ multiplex PCR, yet TCRdb's version contains in-frame clones alone and is incomplete. The table lists some 150,000 clones, 86% of them singletons, with roughly 3.3% in the top ten. V was shortened by 6 bases and J by 4 bases, with 13 bases between the two germline ends. CDR1 SNHLY and CDR2 FYNNEI come from the germline V gene. The CDR3 is 14 amino acids. The sequenced material came from peripheral blood. The receptor comes from a man between 65 and 85 years old with acute or convalescent COVID-19. The V and J genes are TRBV2 and TRBJ1-5; a weak D match, TRBD1 (6 bases). CDR3 DNA: TGTGCCAGCAGCGCCAGGACAGCAAATCAGCCCCAGCATTTT. Translating gives CASSARTANQPQHF.